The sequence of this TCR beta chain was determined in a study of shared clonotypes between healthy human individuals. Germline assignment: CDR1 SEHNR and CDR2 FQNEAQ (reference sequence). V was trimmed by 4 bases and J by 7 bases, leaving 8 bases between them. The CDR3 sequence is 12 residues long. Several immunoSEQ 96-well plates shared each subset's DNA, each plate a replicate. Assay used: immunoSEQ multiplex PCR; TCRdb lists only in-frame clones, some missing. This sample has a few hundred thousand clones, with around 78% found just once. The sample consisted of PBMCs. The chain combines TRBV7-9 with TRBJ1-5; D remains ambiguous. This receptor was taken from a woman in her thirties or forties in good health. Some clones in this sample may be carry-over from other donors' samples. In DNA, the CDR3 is TGTGCCAGCAGCTACGGCGCGCAGCCCCAGCATTTT. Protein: CASSYGAQPQHF.